The 32 T cell receptor beta chains listed next were all sequenced from one sample in a study of tumor and adjacent non-tumor tissue in lung cancer. TCRbeta libraries were built with three rounds of nested PCR, modified from ARM-PCR. TCRdb passed the multiplex PCR reads through MiXCR, listing each CDR3 protein once. The data show roughly 120,000 distinct CDR3 sequences, with approximately 84% seen just once and about 22% held by the top ten. The template was RNA from unsorted bulk tissue. Sequencing was performed on lung tumor tissue. Source of these receptors: a man between 70 and 80 years old with non-small cell lung cancer.

Of note for this clonotype: This is likely a read error, given that the CDR3 carries no conserved phenylalanine or tryptophan at its end. The V gene is TRBV4-3, the J gene TRBJ1-3; D unclear. The germline V gene has CDR1 LGHNA and CDR2 YSLEER. The CDR3 runs to 13 residues. This chain's CDR3 is CASSLKTGNTIYS. The CDR3, as DNA: TGTGCCAGCAGCTTAAAAACTGGAAACACCATATATTCT.

Worth noting for this clonotype: The germline gene is not matched at one end of the junction; a read error may be the cause. The CDR3: CAISRHGYTDTQYF. Here the CDR3 DNA reads TGTGCCATCAGCCGACACGGGTACACAGATACGCAGTATTTT. The chain carries TRBV11-2 and TRBJ2-3; D not resolved. CDR3 length equals 14 residues. CDR1 SGHAT and CDR2 FQNNGV come from the germline V gene.

This rearrangement joins TRBV4-2 to TRBJ2-1, with 7 bases that match TRBD2. The germline gives CDR1 LGHNA, CDR2 YNFKEQ. The CDR3 totals 16 residues. Trimming took 0 bases from V and 10 from J; bases not matched to a gene: 12. In nucleotides, the CDR3 is TGTGCCAGCAGCCAAGATCTCGGGCTAGCGGTTGTAGAGCAGTTCTTC. Its protein is CASSQDLGLAVVEQFF.

Concerning this clonotype: The junction and the germline gene differ at one end; a read error may be behind it. This chain uses TRBV6-2 or TRBV6-3 with TRBJ2-7, with a weak D call TRBD1 (6 bases). The germline V gene has CDR1 MNHEY and CDR2 SVGEGT. This CDR3 comprises 15 residues. The CDR3 DNA reads as TGTGCCAGCAATTCCAGACAGGCCAACTCCTACGTGCAGTACTTC. Translated, it gives CASNSRQANSYVQYF.

As concerns this clonotype: Germline is not matched at one junction end, which may reflect a read error. The V call is TRBV6-6, the J call TRBJ2-2; a possible D gene is TRBD2 (5 bases). The V gene's germline CDR1 is MNHNY and CDR2 SVGAGI (reference sequence). CDR3 size: 13 residues. The CDR3 nucleotides are TGTGCTTTGAGAAGCTCAAACACCGGGGAACTGTTTTTT. It codes for CALRSSNTGELFF.

The V call is TRBV6-1, the J call TRBJ1-1; TRBD1 matches at 9 bases. This CDR3 is built from 15 residues. Germline V gene lookup returns CDR1 MNHNS and CDR2 SASEGT. In nucleotides, the CDR3 is TGTGCTATCACCCAACGGGGACAGGGTCGTTCTGAAGCTTTCTTT. It is translated as CAITQRGQGRSEAFF.

The V call is TRBV12-3 or TRBV12-4, the J call TRBJ2-3; D is possibly TRBD2 (7 bases). The V gene lost 3 bases and the J gene lost 14 bases, with 24 bases spanning the gap. This CDR3 spans 15 amino acids. The CDR3 region is CASSLGDGGPDMLYF. CDR3 nucleotides: TGTGCCAGCAGTTTGGGGGACGGGGGGCCAGATATGCTGTATTTT.

This clonotype was recorded only once. Mismatch with germline at one junction end may stem from a read error. This chain joins TRBV5-6 and TRBJ1-4; TRBD1 might be the D (5 bases). The length of the CDR3 is 18 residues. Germline V gene lookup returns CDR1 SGHDT and CDR2 YYEEEE. In nucleotides, the CDR3 is TGTGCCGGCAGCTTGATGGGGCCAGCCTTGTTAACTAATGAAAGACTGTTTTTT. Translating gives CAGSLMGPALLTNERLFF.

This clonotype was detected many times. The CDR3 nucleotides are TGCGCCAGCAGCACATCGGGACAGGGAGCTGGTGGCTACACCTTC. Its translation: CASSTSGQGAGGYTF. V gene TRBV5-1 combines with J gene TRBJ1-2; 9 bases fit TRBD1. The CDR3 loop spans 15 amino acids. The V and J ends lost 4 bases and 7 bases, in that order; junction bases with no gene match: 11. Germline CDR1 reads SGHRS; CDR2 reads YFSETQ.

Comments on this clonotype: The CDR3 ends on some other residue instead of the conserved phenylalanine or tryptophan, so this is likely a read error. The DNA is omitted, as the CDR3 cannot be located on it reliably, and the CDR3 follows TCRdb's listing. This chain uses TRBV29-1 with TRBJ2-5; the table calls TRBD1, which could not be checked here. Both ends counted, the CDR3 spans 12 residues. The germline V gene has CDR1 SQVTM and CDR2 ANQGSEA. CDR3 in amino acids: CRVEAGGETHYI.

Worth noting for this clonotype: Germline is not matched at one junction end, which may reflect a read error. The chain recombines TRBV6-6 with TRBJ1-2; D gene unclear. This CDR3 has 14 amino acids. The germline CDR1 and CDR2 sequences are MNHNY and SVGAGI (reference sequence). The CDR3, as DNA: TGTGCCAGCACCCCCCCAGGCGCCCCCTATTGCTACACCTTC. It codes for CASTPPGAPYCYTF.

This clonotype was counted at least ten times. The chain joins TRBV7-8 to TRBJ2-1, with unresolved D. The V gene lost 7 bases and the J gene lost 9 bases, with 10 bases spanning the gap. Germline-derived CDR1 and CDR2 are SGHVS and FQNEAQ. The CDR3 is 11 residues long. The CDR3: CASTPLSEQFF. The CDR3 coding sequence is TGTGCCAGCACCCCCCTTAGTGAGCAGTTCTTC.

To note about this clonotype: Sequence at one end of the junction differs from germline and may be a read error. The chain combines TRBV11-2 with TRBJ2-2; D perhaps matches TRBD1 (5 bases). This CDR3 is built from 16 residues. Germline V lookup: CDR1 SGHAT, CDR2 FQNNGV. The CDR3 reads CASCLVDIGVAGELFF. Here the CDR3 DNA reads TGTGCCAGCTGCTTAGTGGACATAGGGGTTGCCGGGGAGCTGTTTTTT.

Remarks on this clonotype: An end of the junction does not agree with germline; a read error may underlie this. The V gene is TRBV12-3 or TRBV12-4, the J gene TRBJ2-2; TRBD1 agrees at 11 bases. CDR3 size: 15 residues. The CDR3 reads CASSYWTGGTGERFF. CDR3 sequence (DNA): TGTGCCAGTAGTTACTGGACAGGGGGCACCGGGGAGCGGTTTTTT.

Concerning this clonotype itself: The junction departs from the called germline gene at one end, perhaps through a read error. The rearrangement joins TRBV11-2 to TRBJ1-3, with D uncertain. Germline V gene lookup returns CDR1 SGHAT and CDR2 FQNNGV. The CDR3 totals 17 residues. In DNA form, the CDR3 reads TGTGCCAGCAGCTTAGTCCCAAGGGTTTCCTCTGGAGACACCATATATTTT. The encoded protein is CASSLVPRVSSGDTIYF.

Comment on this clonotype: This clone may be a read error of a much larger clone one base away. V is TRBV28 and J is TRBJ1-5, with D possibly matching TRBD1 (5 bases). CDR3 length equals 14 residues. Germline CDR1 and CDR2: MDHEN and SYDVKM. The CDR3 nucleotides read TGTGCCAGCAGTTTCCCTGACAGCTATCAGCCCCAGCTTTTT. Translating it yields CASSFPDSYQPQLF.

Regarding this clonotype: Because the CDR3 is missing its conserved closing phenylalanine or tryptophan, this is likely a read error. The CDR3 loop reads CSASTSGEADTQYV. Written as DNA, the CDR3 is TGCAGTGCTAGTACTAGCGGGGAGGCAGATACACAGTATGTT. The chain joins TRBV20-1 to TRBJ2-3, with 10 bases fitting TRBD2. Germline values: CDR1 DFQATT, CDR2 SNEGSKA (reference sequence). CDR3 size: 14 residues.

As to this clonotype: One end of the junction is discordant with germline, which a read error may explain. J is TRBJ2-7 and V is TRBV28; a possible D gene is TRBD1 (6 bases). The CDR3 contains 12 residues. The germline gives CDR1 MDHEN, CDR2 SYDVKM. The CDR3 loop is CAIRTEAYEQYF. The DNA of the CDR3 is TGTGCCATCCGGACAGAGGCCTACGAGCAGTACTTT.

Concerning this clonotype: Germline and junction disagree at one end, which may indicate a read error. V and J are TRBV12-3 or TRBV12-4 and TRBJ1-1; the D is unclear. The CDR3 extends over 13 amino acids. CDR3 coding DNA: TGCGCCAGCAGTTTTCGGAACATACAGAAAGCTTTCTTT. It is translated as CASSFRNIQKAFF.

On this clonotype itself: The junction departs from the called germline gene at one end, perhaps through a read error. The rearrangement joins TRBV9 to TRBJ2-6; maybe TRBD2 (5 bases). This CDR3 has 14 residues. Germline V gives CDR1 SGDLS, CDR2 YYNGEE. In DNA, the CDR3 is TGTGCTAGCAGCTTCGGGACTGGGGCCAACGTCCTGACTTTC. This translates into CASSFGTGANVLTF.

On this clonotype itself: In this CDR3 the conserved last residue, phenylalanine or tryptophan, is missing, so a read error is likely. V is TRBV12-5 and J is TRBJ1-5; 7 nucleotides line up with TRBD1. The CDR3 runs 13 residues. Germline V gives CDR1 LGHNT, CDR2 FRNRAP. Losses at the gene ends were 8 bases for V and 4 bases for J; bases not matched to a gene: 5. CDR3 DNA sequence: TGTGCTAGTACCCCGGACAGGAATCAGCCCCAGCATCTC. Protein sequence: CASTPDRNQPQHL.

A note on this clonotype: A junction end diverges from the germline sequence, so it may reflect a read error. The chain couples TRBV6-5 to TRBJ2-7, with D unresolved. In germline, CDR1 is MNHEY, CDR2 SVGAGI. The CDR3 has 15 amino acids. The CDR3 region is CASSYSRPDNYEQYF. As DNA, the CDR3 is TGTGCCAGCAGCTACTCCAGGCCAGACAACTACGAGCAGTACTTC.

Comments on this clonotype: This may arise from a read error, as a much more abundant clone is one base away. The chain joins TRBV30 to TRBJ1-1; perhaps TRBD1 as D (5 bases). The CDR3 covers 11 residues. Per germline, CDR1 GTSNPN and CDR2 SVGIG (reference sequence). The CDR3 sequence: CAWRGTSEVFF. CDR3 in DNA: TGTGCCTGGAGGGGGACCAGTGAAGTTTTCTTT.

In regard to this clonotype: A much larger clone is a single base away; this may be a read error. The J gene is TRBJ2-5, the V gene TRBV11-2; 7 nucleotides agree with TRBD1. V lost 5 bases to trimming and J lost 3 bases; unmatched junction nucleotides: 12. Germline values: CDR1 SGHAT, CDR2 FQNNGV. The CDR3 runs to 16 residues. The CDR3 reads CASSKTPGRGKETQYF. The DNA of the CDR3 is TGTGCCAGCAGCAAAACTCCTGGCAGGGGGAAAGAGACCCAGTACTTC.

The chain combines TRBV5-1 with TRBJ1-2; no definite D call. The CDR3 spans 12 residues. Germline V gene data show CDR1 as SGHRS and CDR2 as YFSETQ. V lost 9 bases and J lost 7, with 16 bases in between. In DNA, the CDR3 is TGCGCCATTAGCAATTTTCAGACTGGCTACACCTTC. This encodes CAISNFQTGYTF. Based on the CDR3 plus reference TRBV5-1 and TRBJ1-2, the full variable domain is KAGVTQTPRYLIKTRGQQVTLSCSPISGHRSVSWYQQTPGQGLQFLFEYFSETQRNKGNFPGRFSGRQFSNSRSEMNVSTLELGDSALYLCAISNFQTGYTFGSGTRLTVV.

V and J are TRBV11-3 and TRBJ2-1; D gene ambiguous. The CDR3 runs to 12 residues. V lost 1 base to trimming and J lost 10 bases, with 8 bases between them. Looked up from germline, CDR1 is SGHNT and CDR2 is YENEEA. CDR3 coding DNA: TGTGCCAGCAGCTTAGGGGTAGGGGAGCAGTTCTTC. It codes for CASSLGVGEQFF.

A word on this clonotype: One end of the junction varies from germline; a read error may be responsible. This chain connects TRBV20-1 to TRBJ1-1; D gene unclear. This CDR3 has 14 amino acids. The V gene's germline CDR1 is DFQATT and CDR2 SNEGSKA (reference sequence). The CDR3, as DNA: TGCAGTGCTAGAGGTCCTCAGGTGAACAGTGAAGCTTTCTTT. This sequence encodes CSARGPQVNSEAFF.

A word on this clonotype: Germline is not matched at one junction end, which may reflect a read error. The chain combines TRBV6-5 with TRBJ2-5, with TRBD1 matching over 8 bases. CDR1 and CDR2 (germline): MNHEY, SVGAGI. The CDR3 totals 17 residues. CDR3 DNA sequence: TGTACCAGCAGTTCTGCCAGGACAGGGTTCCCACAAGAGACCCAGTACTTC. This gives the protein CTSSSARTGFPQETQYF.

Details on this clonotype: Given the absence of the conserved phenylalanine or tryptophan at the CDR3 end, a read error is likely. It is unclear where the CDR3 begins or ends on the DNA, so no DNA is shown, and the CDR3 is as TCRdb lists it. This sequence joins TRBV5-6 and TRBJ2-6; the D segment call TRBD1 is taken from the table without a DNA check. CDR1 is SGHDT, CDR2 YYEEEE, per germline. The CDR3 spans 18 amino acids, including both terminal residues. The CDR3 spells CASSARQGGTSGANVLAL.

For this clonotype: Germline is not matched at one junction end, which may reflect a read error. V and J are TRBV12-3 or TRBV12-4 and TRBJ1-4; D remains ambiguous. The CDR3 consists of 11 residues. CDR3 bases: TGTGCCAGCAGTATACGGGAAAAACTATTTTTT. The encoded protein is CASSIREKLFF.

This clonotype was recorded many times. The chain employs TRBV7-8 and TRBJ2-5, with TRBD1 as a possible D gene (5 bases). V dropped 1 base and J dropped 3 bases, with 9 bases sitting between them. The CDR3 contains 14 residues. CDR1 and CDR2 (germline): SGHVS, FQNEAQ. CDR3 in amino acids: CASSLGSREETQYF. Written as DNA, the CDR3 is TGTGCCAGCAGCTTAGGTTCCAGGGAAGAGACCCAGTACTTC. Full variable domain (remainder filled in from reference TRBV7-8 and TRBJ2-5): GAGVSQSPRYKVAKRGQDVALRCDPISGHVSLFWYQQALGQGPEFLTYFQNEAQLDKSGLPSDRFFAERPEGSVSTLKIQRTQQEDSAVYLCASSLGSREETQYFGPGTRLLVL.

A note on this clonotype: The junction departs from the called germline gene at one end, perhaps through a read error. This chain links TRBV10-2 with TRBJ1-1; TRBD1 agrees at 7 bases. The CDR3 contains 12 residues. Germline-derived CDR1 and CDR2 are WSHSY and SAAADI. The CDR3, as DNA: TGCGTCAGCAGGGACAGCGGCGCTGAAGCTTTCTTC. This translates into CVSRDSGAEAFF.